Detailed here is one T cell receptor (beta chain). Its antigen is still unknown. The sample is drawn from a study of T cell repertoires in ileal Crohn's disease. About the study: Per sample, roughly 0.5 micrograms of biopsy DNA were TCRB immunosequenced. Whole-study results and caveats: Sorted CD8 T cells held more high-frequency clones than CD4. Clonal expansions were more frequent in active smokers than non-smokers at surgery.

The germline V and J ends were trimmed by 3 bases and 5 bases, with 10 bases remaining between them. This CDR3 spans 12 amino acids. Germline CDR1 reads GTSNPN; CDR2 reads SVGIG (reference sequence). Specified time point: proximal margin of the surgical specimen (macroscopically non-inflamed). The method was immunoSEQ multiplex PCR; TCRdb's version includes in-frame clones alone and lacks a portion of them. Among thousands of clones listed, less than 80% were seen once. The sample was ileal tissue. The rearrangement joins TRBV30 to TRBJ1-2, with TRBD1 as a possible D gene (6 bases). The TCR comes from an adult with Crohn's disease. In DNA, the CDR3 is TGTGCCTGGAGCCCCGGACAGTATGGCTACACCTTC. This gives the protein CAWSPGQYGYTF. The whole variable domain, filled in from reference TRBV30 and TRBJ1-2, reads SQTIHQWPATLVQPVGSPLSLECTVEGTSNPNLYWYRQAAGRGLQLLFYSVGIGQISSEVPQNLSASRPQDRQFILSSKKLLLSDSGFYLCAWSPGQYGYTFGSGTRLTVV.